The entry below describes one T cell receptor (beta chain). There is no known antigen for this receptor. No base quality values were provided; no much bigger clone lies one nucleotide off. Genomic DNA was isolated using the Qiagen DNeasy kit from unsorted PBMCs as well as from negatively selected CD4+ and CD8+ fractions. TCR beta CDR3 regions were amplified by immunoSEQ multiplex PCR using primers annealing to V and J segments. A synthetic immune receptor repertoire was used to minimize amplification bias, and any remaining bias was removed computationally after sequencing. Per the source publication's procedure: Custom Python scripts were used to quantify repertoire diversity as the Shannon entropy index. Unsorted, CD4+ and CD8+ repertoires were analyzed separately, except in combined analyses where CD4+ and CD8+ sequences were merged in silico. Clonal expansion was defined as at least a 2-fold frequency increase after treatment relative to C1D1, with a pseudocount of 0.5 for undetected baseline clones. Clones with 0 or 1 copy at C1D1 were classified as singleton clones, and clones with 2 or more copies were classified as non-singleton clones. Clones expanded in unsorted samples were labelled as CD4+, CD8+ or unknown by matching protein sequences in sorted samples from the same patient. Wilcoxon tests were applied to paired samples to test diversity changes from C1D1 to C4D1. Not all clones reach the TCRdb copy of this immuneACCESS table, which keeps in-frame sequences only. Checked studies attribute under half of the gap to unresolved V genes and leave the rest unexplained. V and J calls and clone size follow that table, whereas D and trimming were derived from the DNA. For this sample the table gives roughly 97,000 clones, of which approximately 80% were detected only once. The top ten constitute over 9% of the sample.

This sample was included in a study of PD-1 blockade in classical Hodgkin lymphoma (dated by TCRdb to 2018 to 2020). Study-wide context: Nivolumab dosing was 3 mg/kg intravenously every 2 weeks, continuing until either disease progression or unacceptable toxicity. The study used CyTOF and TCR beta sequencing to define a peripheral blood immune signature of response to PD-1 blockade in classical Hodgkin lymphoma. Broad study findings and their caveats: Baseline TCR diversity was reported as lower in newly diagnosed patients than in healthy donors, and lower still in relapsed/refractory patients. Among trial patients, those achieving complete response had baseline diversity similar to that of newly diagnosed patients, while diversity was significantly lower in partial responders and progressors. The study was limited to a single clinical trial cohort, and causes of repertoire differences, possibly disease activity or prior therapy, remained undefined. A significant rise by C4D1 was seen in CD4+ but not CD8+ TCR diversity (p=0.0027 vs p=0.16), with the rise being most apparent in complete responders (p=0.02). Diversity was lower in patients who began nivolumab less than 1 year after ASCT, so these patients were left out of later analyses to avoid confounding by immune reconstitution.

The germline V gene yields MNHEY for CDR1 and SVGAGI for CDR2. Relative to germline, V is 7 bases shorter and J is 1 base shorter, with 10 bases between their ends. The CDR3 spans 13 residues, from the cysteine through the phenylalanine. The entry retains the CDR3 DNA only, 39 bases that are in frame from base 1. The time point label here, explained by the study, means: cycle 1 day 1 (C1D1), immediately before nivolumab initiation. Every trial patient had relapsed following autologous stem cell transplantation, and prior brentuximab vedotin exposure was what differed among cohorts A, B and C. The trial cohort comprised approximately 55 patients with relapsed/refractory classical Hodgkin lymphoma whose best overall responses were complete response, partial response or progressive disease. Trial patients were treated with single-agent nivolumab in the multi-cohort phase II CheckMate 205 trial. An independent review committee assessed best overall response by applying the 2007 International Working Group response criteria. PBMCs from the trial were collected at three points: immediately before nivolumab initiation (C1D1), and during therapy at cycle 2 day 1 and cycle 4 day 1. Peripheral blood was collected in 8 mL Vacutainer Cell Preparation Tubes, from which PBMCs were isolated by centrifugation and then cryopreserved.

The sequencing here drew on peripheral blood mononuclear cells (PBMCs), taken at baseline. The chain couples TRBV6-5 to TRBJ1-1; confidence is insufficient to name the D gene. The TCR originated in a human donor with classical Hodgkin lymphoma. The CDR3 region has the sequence CASTFRGNTEAFF. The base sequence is TGTGCCAGCACCTTCCGCGGGAACACTGAAGCTTTCTTT.